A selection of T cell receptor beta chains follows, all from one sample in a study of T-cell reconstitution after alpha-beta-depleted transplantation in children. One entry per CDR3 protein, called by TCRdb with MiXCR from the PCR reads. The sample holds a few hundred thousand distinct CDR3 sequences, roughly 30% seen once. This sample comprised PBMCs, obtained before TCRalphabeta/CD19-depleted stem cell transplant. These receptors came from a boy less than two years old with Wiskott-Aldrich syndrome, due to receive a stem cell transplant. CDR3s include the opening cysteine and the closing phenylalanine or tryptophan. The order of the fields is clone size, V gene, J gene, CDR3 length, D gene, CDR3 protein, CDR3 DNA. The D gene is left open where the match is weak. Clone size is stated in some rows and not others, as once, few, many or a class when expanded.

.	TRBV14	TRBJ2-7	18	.	CASSLPPPQSVISYEQYF	TGTGCCAGCAGTCTTCCCCCCCCCCAGAGCGTTATATCCTACGAGCAGTACTTC
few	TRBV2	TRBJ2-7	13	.	CASKPSDHHEQYF	TGTGCCAGCAAACCTAGCGACCACCACGAGCAGTACTTC
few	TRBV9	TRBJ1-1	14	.	CASSVVTANTEAFF	TGTGCCAGCAGCGTCGTGACAGCGAACACTGAAGCTTTCTTT
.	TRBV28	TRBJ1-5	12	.	CASSQVNQPQHF	TGTGCCAGCAGTCAGGTGAATCAGCCCCAGCATTTT
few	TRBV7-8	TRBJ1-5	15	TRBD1	CASSLDTGGWQPQHF	TGTGCCAGCAGCTTAGACACAGGGGGCTGGCAGCCCCAGCATTTT
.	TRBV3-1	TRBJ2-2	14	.	CASSHQGGTGELFF	TGTGCCAGCAGCCATCAAGGGGGCACCGGGGAGCTGTTTTTT
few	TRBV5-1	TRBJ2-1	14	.	CASSLRADYNEQFF	TGCGCCAGCAGCTTACGGGCTGACTACAATGAGCAGTTCTTC
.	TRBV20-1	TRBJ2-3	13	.	CSPQEVLEDTQYF	TGCAGTCCCCAAGAGGTTCTGGAAGATACGCAGTATTTT
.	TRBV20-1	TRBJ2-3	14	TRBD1	CSPKGQGSTDTQYF	TGCAGTCCGAAAGGACAGGGTAGCACAGATACGCAGTATTTT
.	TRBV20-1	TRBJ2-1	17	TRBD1	CSARQGGPLDSYNEQFF	TGCAGTGCTAGACAAGGGGGCCCCCTGGACTCCTACAATGAGCAGTTCTTC
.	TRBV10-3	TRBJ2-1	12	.	CAISDSSDEQFF	TGTGCCATCAGTGACTCTAGCGATGAGCAGTTCTTC
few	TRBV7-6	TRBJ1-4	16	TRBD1	CASSLGRTGGLEKLFF	TGTGCCAGCAGCTTAGGCAGGACAGGGGGCCTTGAAAAACTGTTTTTT
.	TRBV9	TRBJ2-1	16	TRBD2	CASSVGSRVAGVEQFF	TGTGCCAGCAGCGTAGGCTCTAGGGTAGCGGGAGTTGAGCAGTTCTTC
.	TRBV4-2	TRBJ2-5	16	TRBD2	CASSQDFASGRQTQYF	TGTGCCAGCAGCCAAGATTTTGCTAGCGGGAGACAGACCCAGTACTTC
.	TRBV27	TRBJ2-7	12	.	CASSPPGGEQYF	TGTGCCAGCAGCCCCCCCGGGGGCGAGCAGTACTTC
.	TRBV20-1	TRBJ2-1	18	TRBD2	CSARGTSGRAVTYNEQFF	TGCAGTGCCCGGGGGACTAGCGGGAGGGCCGTAACCTACAATGAGCAGTTCTTC
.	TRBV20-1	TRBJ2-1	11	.	CSARRAETQFF	TGCAGTGCTAGGCGAGCGGAGACCCAGTTCTTC
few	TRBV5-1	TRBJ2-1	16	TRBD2	CASSFTRLAGYNEQFF	TGCGCCAGCAGCTTCACTAGACTAGCGGGGTACAATGAGCAGTTCTTC
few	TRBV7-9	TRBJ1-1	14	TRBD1	CASSPGQENTEAFF	TGTGCCAGCAGCCCGGGACAGGAGAACACTGAAGCTTTCTTT
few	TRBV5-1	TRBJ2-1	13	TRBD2	CASRGLARDEQFF	TGCGCCAGCAGGGGACTAGCACGCGATGAGCAGTTCTTC
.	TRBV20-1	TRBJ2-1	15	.	CSARAAELSPAEQFF	TGCAGTGCTAGAGCGGCGGAGCTAAGCCCAGCTGAGCAGTTCTTC
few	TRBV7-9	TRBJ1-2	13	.	CASSVSTGFGYTF	TGTGCCAGCAGCGTATCCACAGGGTTCGGCTACACCTTC
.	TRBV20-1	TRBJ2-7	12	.	CSARLEPYEQYF	TGCAGTGCTAGATTGGAGCCCTACGAGCAGTACTTC
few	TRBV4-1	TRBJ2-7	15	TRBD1	CASSHPGQKTYEQYF	TGCGCCAGCAGCCACCCGGGACAGAAAACCTACGAGCAGTACTTC
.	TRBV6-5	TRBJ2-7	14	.	CASTYSPGVYEQYF	TGTGCCAGCACTTATAGCCCGGGGGTCTACGAGCAGTACTTC
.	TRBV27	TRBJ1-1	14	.	CASSPGRWNTEAFF	TGTGCCAGCAGTCCCGGGAGGTGGAACACTGAAGCTTTCTTT
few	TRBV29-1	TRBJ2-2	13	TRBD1	CSAQGARTGELFF	TGCAGCGCACAGGGGGCGCGGACCGGGGAGCTGTTTTTT
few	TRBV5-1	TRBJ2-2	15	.	CASSHPRGYTGELFF	TGCGCCAGCAGCCACCCGAGGGGTTACACCGGGGAGCTGTTTTTT
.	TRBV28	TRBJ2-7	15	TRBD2	CASSFPGRADYEQYF	TGTGCCAGCAGTTTTCCCGGGAGGGCGGACTACGAGCAGTACTTC
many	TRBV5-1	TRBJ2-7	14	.	CASSLKGSSYEQYF	TGTGCCAGCAGCTTAAAAGGCTCTTCCTACGAGCAGTACTTC
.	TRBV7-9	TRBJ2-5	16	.	CASSAAIGALQETQYF	TGTGCCAGCAGCGCCGCCATTGGGGCACTCCAAGAGACCCAGTACTTC
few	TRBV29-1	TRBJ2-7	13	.	CSVEFANKVEQYF	TGCAGCGTTGAATTTGCAAACAAAGTAGAGCAGTACTTC
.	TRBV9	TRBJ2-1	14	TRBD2	CASSVAALAGEQFF	TGTGCCAGCAGCGTAGCCGCACTAGCGGGCGAGCAGTTCTTC
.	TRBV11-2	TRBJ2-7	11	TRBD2	CASSPRGLVHF	TGTGCCAGCAGCCCACGGGGACTAGTTCACTTC
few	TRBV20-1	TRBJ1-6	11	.	CSATRGPPLHF	TGCAGTGCTACCAGGGGTCCACCCCTCCACTTT
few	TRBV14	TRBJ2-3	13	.	CASRRRPTDTQYF	TGTGCCAGCAGGAGACGGCCCACAGATACGCAGTATTTT
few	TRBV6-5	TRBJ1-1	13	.	CASSYVGDTEAFF	TGTGCCAGCAGTTACGTGGGGGACACTGAAGCTTTCTTT
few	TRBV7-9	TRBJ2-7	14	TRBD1	CASRRQGISYEQYF	TGTGCCAGCCGACGACAGGGAATCTCCTACGAGCAGTACTTC
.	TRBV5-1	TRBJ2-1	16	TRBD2	CASSSKGLAGGREQFF	TGCGCCAGCAGCTCCAAGGGACTAGCGGGAGGCCGAGAGCAGTTCTTC
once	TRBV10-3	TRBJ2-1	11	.	CATWRGNAQFF	TGTGCCACGTGGAGGGGGAATGCGCAGTTCTTC
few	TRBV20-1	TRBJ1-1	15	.	CSASRIRGRGTEAFF	TGCAGTGCTAGCCGAATTCGGGGGAGGGGCACTGAAGCTTTCTTT
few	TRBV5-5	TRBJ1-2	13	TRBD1	CASEDRGTYGYTF	TGTGCCAGCGAGGACAGGGGAACCTATGGCTACACCTTC
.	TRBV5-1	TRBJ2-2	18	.	CASSLDLSRRALTGELFF	TGCGCCAGCAGCTTGGACCTTAGCCGGAGGGCCTTAACCGGGGAGCTGTTTTTT
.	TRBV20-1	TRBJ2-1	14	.	CSARGTGPYNEQFF	TGCAGTGCTAGAGGCACAGGCCCCTACAATGAGCAGTTCTTC
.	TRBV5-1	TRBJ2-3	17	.	CASSASQPAIFTDAQYF	TGCGCCAGCAGCGCGAGCCAGCCTGCGATATTCACAGATGCGCAGTATTTT
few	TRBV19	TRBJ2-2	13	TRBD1	CASNLQGAGELFF	TGTGCCAGTAATCTCCAGGGGGCCGGGGAGCTGTTTTTT
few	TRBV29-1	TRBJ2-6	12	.	CSVIYGANVLTF	TGCAGCGTCATATATGGGGCCAACGTCCTGACTTTC
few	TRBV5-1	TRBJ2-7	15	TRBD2	CASSVSGSLSYEQYF	TGCGCCAGCAGCGTTAGCGGGAGTCTGTCCTACGAGCAGTACTTC
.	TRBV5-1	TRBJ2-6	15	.	CASSLSATGANVLTF	TGCGCCAGCAGCTTGTCCGCGACTGGGGCCAACGTCCTGACTTTC
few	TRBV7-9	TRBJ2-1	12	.	CASSFGPRGQFF	TGTGCCAGCAGCTTTGGGCCTCGGGGGCAGTTCTTC
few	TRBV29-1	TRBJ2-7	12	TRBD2	CSAKTSADEQYF	TGCAGCGCCAAGACTAGCGCCGACGAGCAGTACTTC
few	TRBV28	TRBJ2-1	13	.	CASSRTGLLRQFF	TGTGCCAGCAGCCGTACAGGTCTATTACGGCAGTTCTTC
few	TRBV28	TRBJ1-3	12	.	CASSSPEDTIYF	TGTGCCAGCAGTTCCCCCGAAGACACCATATATTTT
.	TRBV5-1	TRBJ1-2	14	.	CASSWGDPNYGYTF	TGCGCCAGCAGCTGGGGGGACCCTAACTATGGCTACACCTTC
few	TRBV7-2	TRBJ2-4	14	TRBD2	CASSLGGTSYIQYF	TGTGCCAGCAGCTTGGGAGGGACTAGCTACATTCAGTACTTC
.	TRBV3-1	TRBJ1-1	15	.	CASSQAASGNTEAFF	TGTGCCAGCAGCCAGGCGGCCTCGGGGAACACTGAAGCTTTCTTT
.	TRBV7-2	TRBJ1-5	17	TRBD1	CASSPRTGRRGNQPQHF	TGTGCCAGCAGCCCTCGGACAGGGAGGAGGGGCAATCAGCCCCAGCATTTT